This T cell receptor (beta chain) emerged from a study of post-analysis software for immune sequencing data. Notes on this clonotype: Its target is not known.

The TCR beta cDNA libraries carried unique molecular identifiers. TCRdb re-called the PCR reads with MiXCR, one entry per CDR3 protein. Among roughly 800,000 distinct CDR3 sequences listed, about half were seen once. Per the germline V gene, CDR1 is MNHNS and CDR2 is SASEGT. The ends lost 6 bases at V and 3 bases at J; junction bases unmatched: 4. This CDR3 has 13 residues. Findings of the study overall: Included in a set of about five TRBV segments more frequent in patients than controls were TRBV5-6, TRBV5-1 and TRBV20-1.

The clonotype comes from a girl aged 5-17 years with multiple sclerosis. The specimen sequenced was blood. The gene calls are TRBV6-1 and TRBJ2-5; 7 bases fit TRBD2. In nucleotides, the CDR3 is TGTGCCAGCAGGTGGGCGGGGGAAGAGACCCAGTACTTC. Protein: CASRWAGEETQYF.